The clone carrying this T cell receptor beta chain was seen only a few times. This sample was taken from a study of Graves' ophthalmopathy and Graves' hyperthyroidism. Researchers took RNA transcripts and amplified TCR beta CDR3 regions from them. Second-round multiplex PCR came after a first-round RT-PCR that employed HTBI primers. One entry per CDR3 protein, called by TCRdb with MiXCR from the multiplex PCR reads. In the table there are about 370,000 distinct CDR3 sequences, 18% of which are singletons. This TCR came from a woman between 18 and 29 years old with Graves' ophthalmopathy. Sequencing was carried out using peripheral blood.

CDR3 nucleotide sequence: TGCAGCGTTGAAGATTACGGCGGGAGGGGAGAGACCCAGTACTTC. Its protein product is CSVEDYGGRGETQYF. The chain joins TRBV29-1 to TRBJ2-5; the match to TRBD2 covers 9 bases. The germline gives CDR1 SQVTM, CDR2 ANQGSEA. The CDR3 runs to 15 residues. With 0 bases clipped from V and 4 bases from J, the junction kept 6 bases outside the gene matches.